This T cell receptor beta chain was recovered during a study of cytomegalovirus exposure and HLA in healthy donors. Study-wide results and caveats: Equally common other TCR beta chains were less clonally expanded than HLA-associated ones, a later analysis found.

CDR3 length: 14 amino acids. With 5 bases clipped from V and 7 bases from J, the junction kept 5 bases outside the gene matches. The germline V gene has CDR1 MGHDK and CDR2 SYGVNS. In regard to this clone: Its antigen is as yet unknown.

It was with 60 Vbeta and 13 Jbeta primers that the PCR ran. Sequencing used immunoSEQ multiplex PCR; TCRdb keeps in-frame clones, though not all of them. In the table there are about 59,000 clones, just under 75% of which are singletons. Specimen: PBMCs. This chain uses TRBV25-1 with TRBJ2-1; 10 positions match TRBD1. The clonotype comes from a man aged 25-40 years in good health and CMV-seropositive. The CDR3 DNA sequence: TGTGCCAGCAGTTTGACAGGGGGCTTTAATGAGCAGTTCTTC. It encodes CASSLTGGFNEQFF.